This T cell receptor beta chain was profiled in a study of shared clonotypes between healthy human individuals. TCRdb's copy holds only in-frame clones and misses some; the assay was immunoSEQ multiplex PCR. The data show under 700,000 clones, roughly 95% seen once. Per germline, CDR1 SGHAT and CDR2 FQNNGV. CDR3 length equals 14 residues. V was pared by 5 bases and J by 6 bases, with 8 bases of the junction left unmatched. Positively selected for CCR7, the CD45RO-negative cells used as naive CD8 cells excluded terminally differentiated effector memory CD45RA+ cells. This TCR derives from a woman aged 30 to 39 in good health. Sequenced material: naive CD8+ T cells sorted from blood. V usage is TRBV11-2 and J usage is TRBJ2-3; TRBD2 aligns across 7 bases. As DNA, the CDR3 is TGTGCCAGCAGCCTCACAGCGGGACCCGATACGCAGTATTTT. It yields the protein CASSLTAGPDTQYF. Based on the CDR3 plus reference TRBV11-2 and TRBJ2-3, the full variable domain is EAGVAQSPRYKIIEKRQSVAFWCNPISGHATLYWYQQILGQGPKLLIQFQNNGVVDDSQLPKDRFSAERLKGVDSTLKIQPAKLEDSAVYLCASSLTAGPDTQYFGPGTRLTVL.